This paragraph covers one T cell receptor (beta chain) sequence. The antigen is not known. The donors (healthy individuals) were bone marrow donors. The sample originates from a study of cytomegalovirus exposure and HLA in healthy donors. Study observations and caveats: A previous analysis found most TCR beta V segments productive roughly 87% or roughly 30% of the time. Compared with the roughly 700-donor mean, an Asian-associated ancestry cluster reportedly had fewer N-insertions, according to a later analysis.

Trimming cost V 1 base and J 5 bases, with 12 bases left between them. CDR1 is LGHNT and CDR2 is FRNRAP in the germline V gene. The CDR3 consists of 14 residues. It was with 60 Vbeta and 13 Jbeta primers that the PCR ran. Clones were read by immunoSEQ multiplex PCR, and TCRdb kept only the in-frame ones, dropping some. The sample carries some 180,000 clones, roughly 77% recorded once. V gene TRBV12-5 combines with J gene TRBJ2-7; D gene unclear. Sequenced sample: PBMCs. The source is a woman aged 25 to 39 in good health and CMV-seronegative. The CDR3 DNA follows: TGTGCTAGTGGTTTGGACAGATTGGTCCACGAGCAGTACTTC. It encodes CASGLDRLVHEQYF.